The 28 T cell receptor beta chains below come from one sample, sequenced in a study of Graves' ophthalmopathy and Graves' hyperthyroidism. The sequenced template was RNA, covering the TCR beta CDR3 region. Following a first-round RT-PCR that used HTBI primers, a second-round multiplex PCR was carried out. TCRdb passed the multiplex PCR reads through MiXCR, listing each CDR3 protein once. The profile shows 350,000 to 400,000 distinct CDR3 sequences, approximately 15% of them singletons. Sequencing input: peripheral blood. These receptor sequences come from a woman younger than 35 with stable Graves' hyperthyroidism.

Regarding this clonotype: A junction end diverges from the germline sequence, so it may reflect a read error. This sequence joins TRBV19 and TRBJ1-1, with 10 bases aligning to TRBD1. This CDR3 region has 14 residues. CDR1 and CDR2 from the germline V gene are LNHDA and SQIVND (reference sequence). The DNA of the CDR3 is TGTGCCTCTCTCCGGGACAGGGGACAAACTGAAGCTTGCTTT. Amino acid sequence: CASLRDRGQTEACF.

This clonotype has ten or more counts. The chain joins TRBV6-6 to TRBJ2-2; 7 positions agree with TRBD1. With V trimmed by 6 bases and J by 0 bases, 1 base remained unmatched. The CDR3 extends over 14 amino acids. The V gene's germline CDR1 is MNHNY and CDR2 SVGAGI (reference sequence). The CDR3, as DNA: TGTGCCAGCAGGACAGGGTCGAACACCGGGGAGCTGTTTTTT. Residues: CASRTGSNTGELFF.

There are a few counts of this clonotype. CDR3: CASSLGRGGNQPQHF. CDR3 DNA: TGTGCCAGCAGCTTAGGCCGGGGAGGCAATCAGCCCCAGCATTTT. The gene calls are TRBV13 and TRBJ1-5; D is unclear. The germline CDR1 and CDR2 sequences are PRHDT and FYEKMQ (reference sequence). Trimming took 0 bases from V and 2 from J, leaving 8 bases between them. This CDR3 spans 15 amino acids.

This clonotype has only a few counts. The V call is TRBV27, the J call TRBJ1-6; the match to TRBD1 covers 10 bases. The CDR3 runs 19 residues. Germline CDR1 reads MNHEY; CDR2 reads SMNVEV (reference sequence). The V segment lost 3 bases and the J segment 1 base; nucleotides outside the gene matches: 9. The CDR3 sequence is CASSFRQGAFRSYNSPLHF. The CDR3 coding sequence is TGTGCCAGCAGTTTTAGACAGGGGGCTTTCCGGTCCTATAATTCACCCCTCCACTTT.

This clonotype occurred many times. The chain employs TRBV12-3 or TRBV12-4 and TRBJ2-2, with D possibly TRBD1 on 5 matching bases. Trimming shortened V by 4 bases and J by 9 bases, and 15 bases separated the two germline ends. The length of the CDR3 is 14 residues. The CDR3 DNA reads TGTGCCAGCAGTTCGGCAGGGCAGATTAGGGAGCTGTTTTTT. This codes for CASSSAGQIRELFF.

This clonotype appeared many times. The J gene is TRBJ1-3, the V gene TRBV7-2; no definite D call. This CDR3 spans 15 amino acids. V lost 5 bases, J lost 5 bases, and 16 bases lay in between. In germline, CDR1 is SGHTA, CDR2 FQGNSA. For the CDR3, the DNA is TGTGCCAGCAGCGCAGAGGCAGAGAGGAGAAACACCATATATTTT. This translates into CASSAEAERRNTIYF.

There are many counts of this clonotype. CDR3: CASSEQGRGSYNSPLHF. The CDR3 nucleotides read TGTGCCAGCAGCGAACAGGGTAGGGGCTCCTATAATTCACCCCTCCACTTT. The chain employs TRBV4-2 and TRBJ1-6; tentatively, D is TRBD1 (6 bases). The CDR3 runs 17 residues. CDR1 LGHNA and CDR2 YNFKEQ come from the germline V gene. The germline V and J ends were trimmed by 5 bases and 0 bases, with 14 bases remaining between them.

The V gene is TRBV12-3 or TRBV12-4, the J gene TRBJ2-2, with D perhaps TRBD2 (6 bases). This CDR3 comprises 15 residues. V shed 3 bases and J shed 4 bases, with 12 bases lying between them. For the CDR3, the DNA is TGTGCCAGCAGTTTTAACACCGGGGGCACCGGGGAGCTGTTTTTT. Its translation: CASSFNTGGTGELFF.

This sequence joins TRBV20-1 and TRBJ2-7; unclear D gene. V was pared by 2 bases and J by 2 bases, with 7 bases between. This CDR3 has 12 residues. Germline V gives CDR1 DFQATT, CDR2 SNEGSKA (reference sequence). The DNA of the CDR3 is TGCAGTGCTAGACAGGCTGCCTACGAGCAGTACTTC. Translated, it gives CSARQAAYEQYF.

In this sample, this clonotype turned up many times. J is TRBJ1-1 and V is TRBV10-3, with D hard to call. The CDR3 contains 15 residues. Trimming left V 5 bases short and J 0 bases short, with 13 bases between. The germline V gene has CDR1 ENHRY and CDR2 SYGVKD. The CDR3 nucleotides are TGTGCCATCAGTCACTCAACAAGAATGAACACTGAAGCTTTCTTT. Its translation is CAISHSTRMNTEAFF.

CDR3 residues: CASSQVMEGTQYF. Here the CDR3 DNA reads TGTGCCAGCAGCCAAGTGATGGAGGGTACGCAGTATTTT. The genes are TRBV14 and TRBJ2-3, with D possibly matching TRBD2 (6 bases). CDR3 length: 13 amino acids. Germline V gene lookup returns CDR1 SGHDN and CDR2 FVKESK. V dropped 1 base and J dropped 8 bases, with 10 bases sitting between them.

This clonotype came up once. At one of its ends the junction is not consistent with the germline gene, which may arise from a read error. CDR3 sequence (DNA): TGTGCCACCAGGGGGGACACGGGGCACGCTGATGCTTTCTTT. Encoded protein: CATRGDTGHADAFF. This rearrangement joins TRBV15 to TRBJ1-1, with D tentatively TRBD1 (6 bases). Germline CDR1 is LNHNV and CDR2 is YYDKDF (reference sequence). The CDR3 spans 14 residues.

With respect to this clonotype: One end of the junction fails to match germline, which may point to a read error. The V and J genes are TRBV7-9 and TRBJ2-7; no definite D call. This CDR3 has 14 amino acids. From germline, CDR1 is SEHNR and CDR2 FQNEAQ (reference sequence). Here the CDR3 reads CAISSSDGSYEQYF. In nucleotides, the CDR3 is TGTGCCATCAGCAGTTCGGACGGATCCTACGAGCAGTACTTC.

The V gene is TRBV6-1, the J gene TRBJ2-7, with 11 bases that match TRBD2. V lost 5 bases, J lost 3 bases, and 6 bases stayed unmatched. Germline V CDR1 and CDR2: MNHNS, SASEGT. The length of the CDR3 is 15 residues. The CDR3, as DNA: TGTGCCAGCAGTCAACCTAGCGGGGGGATCTACGAGCAGTACTTC. It is translated as CASSQPSGGIYEQYF.

This clonotype has at least ten counts. This chain joins TRBV20-1 and TRBJ1-6; a possible D gene is TRBD1 (5 bases). The germline V gene has CDR1 DFQATT and CDR2 SNEGSKA (reference sequence). The CDR3 contains 15 residues. Trimming took 3 bases from V and 5 from J, leaving 14 bases between them. The CDR3 DNA reads as TGCAGTGCTAGCGGGGCCAGAGGCAATAATTCACCCCTCCACTTT. This sequence encodes CSASGARGNNSPLHF.

This clonotype was found once. This chain joins TRBV27 and TRBJ1-6, with 7 nucleotides matching TRBD1. V lost 5 bases and J lost 0; bases outside the gene matches: 7. The CDR3 sequence is 17 residues long. CDR1 and CDR2 from the germline V gene are MNHEY and SMNVEV (reference sequence). The DNA for the CDR3 is TGTGCCAGCAGTGCAGGGACAGAGAGCTCCTATAATTCACCCCTCCACTTT. Amino acids: CASSAGTESSYNSPLHF.

This clonotype was detected ten times or more. V is TRBV6-1 and J is TRBJ1-6; D remains ambiguous. With 3 bases removed from V and 6 bases from J, the gap between germline ends came to 6 bases. Per germline, CDR1 MNHNS and CDR2 SASEGT. The CDR3 contains 13 residues. CDR3: CASSELGNSPLHF. The CDR3 nucleotides are TGTGCCAGCAGTGAGCTTGGTAATTCACCCCTCCACTTT.

The table lists this clonotype with many counts. The chain joins TRBV27 to TRBJ2-3; D is ambiguous. CDR1 MNHEY and CDR2 SMNVEV come from the germline V gene (reference sequence). The germline V and J ends were trimmed by 8 bases and 0 bases, with 9 bases remaining between them. The CDR3 spans 13 residues. The CDR3 coding sequence is TGTGCCAGCCGCACCTCTAGCACAGATACGCAGTATTTT. Its translation: CASRTSSTDTQYF.

Many counts were recorded for this clonotype. The V gene is TRBV6-1, the J gene TRBJ2-5; 8 bases fit TRBD1. The germline V gene encodes CDR1 MNHNS and CDR2 SASEGT. After removal of 6 bases from V and 4 bases from J, the junction contained 7 bases not matched to a gene. The CDR3 consists of 14 residues. In nucleotides, the CDR3 is TGTGCCAGCAGCACCATAGACAGGGGAGAGACCCAGTACTTC. Its translation: CASSTIDRGETQYF.

This clonotype was seen only a few times. This sequence joins TRBV29-1 and TRBJ1-1; D might be TRBD1 (6 bases). The CDR3 has 12 residues. With 8 bases removed from V and 0 bases from J, the gap between germline ends came to 10 bases. Germline V gives CDR1 SQVTM, CDR2 ANQGSEA. CDR3 sequence (DNA): TGCAGCACCACAGGGTTGAACACTGAAGCTTTCTTT. Encoded protein: CSTTGLNTEAFF.

This clonotype was recorded at least ten times. The chain combines TRBV6-4 with TRBJ1-5, with 8 bases matching TRBD1. From germline, CDR1 is MRHNA and CDR2 SNTAGT. This CDR3 is 18 amino acids long. Germline trimming cut 7 bases from V and 0 bases from J; bases unmatched to any gene: 14. The CDR3 nucleotides are TGTGCCAGCAAAACCGGGACAGGTGTTCCATATAGCAATCAGCCCCAGCATTTT. Protein sequence: CASKTGTGVPYSNQPQHF.

This clonotype was detected a few times. The J gene is TRBJ1-1, the V gene TRBV20-1, with D possibly being TRBD1 (5 bases). Trimming pared 3 bases from V and 1 base from J, leaving 15 bases between. The germline gives CDR1 DFQATT, CDR2 SNEGSKA (reference sequence). The CDR3 sequence is 15 residues long. The CDR3 here is CSASRGMGGNTEAFF. CDR3 coding DNA: TGCAGTGCTAGCAGAGGGATGGGGGGGAACACTGAAGCTTTCTTT.

In its sample, this clonotype was seen many times. The chain is built from TRBV7-2 and TRBJ2-7, with D perhaps being TRBD1 or TRBD2 (5 bases each). The CDR3 runs 12 residues. V lost 4 bases and J 11 bases, leaving 15 bases between the germline ends. The germline V gene encodes CDR1 SGHTA and CDR2 FQGNSA. The chain's CDR3 is CASSSYGGSKYF. As DNA, the CDR3 is TGTGCCAGCAGCTCCTATGGGGGTTCAAAGTACTTC.

This clonotype was observed at least ten times. The chain is built from TRBV12-3 or TRBV12-4 and TRBJ1-3, with a weak D call TRBD1 (5 bases). The CDR3 has 13 residues. Trimming removed 8 bases from V and 4 bases from J, with 12 bases in between. CDR3 in amino acids: CASLPGLGNTIYF. CDR3 DNA sequence: TGTGCCAGCTTGCCAGGGCTGGGAAACACCATATATTTT.

This clonotype was seen ten or more times. The genes are TRBV6-5 and TRBJ1-5; D is perhaps TRBD1 (6 bases). CDR1 MNHEY and CDR2 SVGAGI come from the germline V gene. The germline V and J ends were trimmed by 4 bases and 4 bases, with 11 bases remaining between them. The CDR3 sequence is 14 residues long. CDR3 protein: CASSSRGANQPQHF. CDR3 coding DNA: TGTGCCAGCAGTTCCAGGGGTGCAAATCAGCCCCAGCATTTT.

This clonotype was seen at least ten times. The chain combines TRBV7-3 with TRBJ2-2; D may be TRBD2 (5 bases). Germline V CDR1 and CDR2: SGHTA, FQGTGA. CDR3 length: 14 residues. Between the trimmed V and J ends, which lost 5 bases and 5 bases, there was a span of 12 bases. CDR3 sequence reads: CASSPGLQTGELFF. The DNA of the CDR3 is TGTGCCAGCAGCCCTGGACTGCAAACCGGGGAGCTGTTTTTT.

In its sample, this clonotype was seen many times. The chain links TRBV6-1 to TRBJ1-5; 9 bases align to TRBD1. Germline V gene data show CDR1 as MNHNS and CDR2 as SASEGT. With 4 bases clipped from V and 4 bases from J, the junction kept 8 bases outside the gene matches. The CDR3 contains 16 residues. CDR3 in DNA: TGTGCCAGCAGTGGGGGGGGACAGGGAAAAAATCAGCCCCAGCATTTT. Residues: CASSGGGQGKNQPQHF.

This clonotype was recorded many times. The CDR3 spells CASSWTSGPSYEQYF. The CDR3 coding sequence is TGTGCCAGCAGCTGGACTAGCGGACCCTCCTACGAGCAGTACTTC. This chain joins TRBV6-1 and TRBJ2-7; 10 nucleotides agree with TRBD2. Germline CDR1 reads MNHNS; CDR2 reads SASEGT. The V segment lost 6 bases and the J segment 0 bases; nucleotides outside the gene matches: 5. The CDR3 length is 15 residues.